This paragraph reports one T cell receptor (beta chain). This clone's antigen is unknown. No base qualities exist here, and no much larger clone lies one base off it. Instrument on record: Illumina HiSeq 2500. Quantitative 5'-RACE with molecular barcodes was the method used to prepare the TCR beta libraries. The source study handled its data this way. To identify disease-linked TCR variants, a new computational method was used, one built on a probabilistic model of VDJ rearrangement. Using fastp at Q25 and MiXCR, TCRdb reprocessed the public reads and kept productive beta chains. Each record represents a unique CDR3 protein, reported with the most common genes and DNA among its rows. What appears here as the V and J calls and clone size reflects TCRdb's work, not the paper's. The sample table shows under 450,000 distinct CDR3 sequences, and approximately 17% are seen once. Clones ranked in the top ten supply 1% of the sample.

The data were obtained in a study of CD8 T cells in ankylosing spondylitis (dated by TCRdb to 2015 to 2018). Concerning the study at large: T cell receptor beta repertoires were profiled in healthy donors and ankylosing spondylitis patients so that disease-linked TCR variants could be found. The whole study cohort included over a hundred healthy donors and 25 or so ankylosing spondylitis patients. Peripheral blood was sampled, and synovial fluid was also collected from ankylosing spondylitis patients. Broader findings and caveats from the paper: Some motif variants had previously been reported in the synovial fluid and blood of reactive arthritis patients, which suggests shared mechanisms of disease initiation. According to the report, matched synovial fluid samples from ankylosing spondylitis patients were significantly enriched for the disease-linked clones. A TCR beta motif of about 8 highly homologous amino acid variants appeared characteristic of blood from ankylosing spondylitis patients. In peripheral blood, the disease-linked clones were found at relatively low frequencies and had a CD8+ phenotype.

The CDR3 numbers 13 residues from cysteine through phenylalanine. Only the CDR3 part of the read is kept: 39 bases, read in frame from the first base. Per the germline V gene, LGHNA is the CDR1 and YNFKEQ is the CDR2. V loses 0 bases of germline sequence and J loses 8 bases, and the interval between the two ends is 10 bases. The TCR originated in a male donor with ankylosing spondylitis. The rearrangement joined TRBV4-2 to TRBJ2-5, with TRBD2 as a weak D call on 7 bases. Sequencing was done on a sample of blood, either unsorted or a sorted T cell fraction (not recorded which). The CDR3 protein sequence reads: CASSQERGATQYF. The DNA reads TGTGCCAGCAGCCAAGAACGGGGGGCCACCCAGTACTTC.